These 24 T cell receptor beta chains were sequenced from one sample in a study of T cells in Graves' hyperthyroidism and ophthalmopathy. From RNA transcripts, TCR beta CDR3 regions were amplified. The TCR CDR3 first-round RT-PCR relied on the HTBI primer set. TCRdb redid the calling of the multiplex PCR reads with MiXCR, one entry per CDR3 protein. The sample contains under 600,000 distinct CDR3 sequences, around 16% of which appear only once. Input material: blood. The receptors were gathered from a woman in her 40s with Graves' ophthalmopathy.

There are a few counts of this clonotype. The chain carries TRBV2 and TRBJ2-2, with TRBD2 identical over 9 bases. The CDR3 runs to 16 residues. The germline V gene has CDR1 SNHLY and CDR2 FYNNEI. The trim removed 4 bases at V and 5 bases at J, leaving 8 bases unmatched. CDR3 in amino acids: CASSVEVAGVTGELFF. DNA of the CDR3: TGTGCCAGCAGTGTGGAAGTAGCGGGAGTTACCGGGGAGCTGTTTTTT.

This clonotype was observed many times. The CDR3 sequence: CASSRPTALGEQYF. The CDR3 nucleotides are TGTGCCAGCAGTCGCCCGACTGCACTGGGTGAGCAGTACTTC. The chain has TRBV28 and TRBJ2-7; D ambiguous. The ends were cut back, 5 bases at V and 7 bases at J, with 18 bases in the middle. The CDR3 is 14 amino acids. Per germline, CDR1 MDHEN and CDR2 SYDVKM.

The chain links TRBV7-2 to TRBJ1-2; D is unclear. V lost 9 bases to trimming and J lost 7 bases, with 15 bases between them. Germline CDR1 is SGHTA and CDR2 is FQGNSA. The CDR3 is 12 amino acids. The CDR3 protein is CARRQGLGGYTF. The CDR3 nucleotides read TGTGCCAGGCGCCAAGGGCTAGGTGGCTACACCTTC.

This clonotype came up a few times. V is TRBV20-1 and J is TRBJ2-3, with 7 bases identical to TRBD2. The CDR3 runs 13 residues. Germline-derived CDR1 and CDR2 are DFQATT and SNEGSKA (reference sequence). The ends lost 5 bases at V and 4 bases at J; junction bases unmatched: 6. The CDR3 region has the DNA TGCAGTGCTGTGAGCGGGGTGTCAGATACGCAGTATTTT. It yields the protein CSAVSGVSDTQYF.

This clonotype was detected a few times. The V gene is TRBV7-3, the J gene TRBJ2-2, with D perhaps TRBD1 (6 bases). The V end lost 5 bases, the J end lost 4 bases, and 8 bases lay between the germline ends. Germline CDR1 is SGHTA and CDR2 is FQGTGA. The CDR3 consists of 13 residues. The CDR3 here is CASSQGSTGELFF. For the CDR3, the DNA is TGTGCCAGCAGCCAGGGGAGCACCGGGGAGCTGTTTTTT.

This clonotype was recorded at least ten times. The J gene is TRBJ2-1, the V gene TRBV20-1, with unresolved D. This CDR3 region has 12 residues. Between the trimmed V and J ends, which lost 1 base and 7 bases, there was a span of 8 bases. Germline lookup yields CDR1 DFQATT and CDR2 SNEGSKA (reference sequence). The CDR3 nucleotides are TGCAGTGCTAGAGGGTCGTTGAATGAGCAGTTCTTC. Protein product: CSARGSLNEQFF.

Many counts were recorded for this clonotype. The chain has TRBV11-2 and TRBJ2-3; perhaps TRBD2 as D (6 bases). CDR3 length: 13 residues. V gave up 8 bases and J gave up 2 bases, with 11 bases separating them. In germline, CDR1 is SGHAT, CDR2 FQNNGV. The CDR3 DNA is TGTGCCAGCGCGGGGCTCAACACAGATACGCAGTATTTT. Protein: CASAGLNTDTQYF. The full variable domain, in which reference TRBV11-2 and TRBJ2-3 provide the parts outside the CDR3, is EAGVAQSPRYKIIEKRQSVAFWCNPISGHATLYWYQQILGQGPKLLIQFQNNGVVDDSQLPKDRFSAERLKGVDSTLKIQPAKLEDSAVYLCASAGLNTDTQYFGPGTRLTVL.

This clonotype was observed at least ten times. J is TRBJ1-1 and V is TRBV5-6; TRBD1 might be the D (5 bases). The V gene's germline CDR1 is SGHDT and CDR2 YYEEEE. This CDR3 region has 15 residues. V was clipped by 4 bases and J by 1 base, with 14 bases between them. CDR3 protein: CASSQIQGRNTEAFF. Written as DNA, the CDR3 is TGTGCCAGCAGCCAAATTCAGGGAAGGAACACTGAAGCTTTCTTT. The whole variable domain, remainder taken from reference TRBV5-6 and TRBJ1-1, is DAGVTQSPTHLIKTRGQQVTLRCSPKSGHDTVSWYQQALGQGPQFIFQYYEEEERQRGNFPDRFSGHQFPNYSSELNVNALLLGDSALYLCASSQIQGRNTEAFFGQGTRLTVV.

This clonotype was seen at least ten times. This chain uses TRBV6-1 with TRBJ2-7; D uncertain. Trimming took off 8 bases at V and 7 bases at J, with 15 bases between the two ends. Germline CDR1 reads MNHNS; CDR2 reads SASEGT. CDR3 length: 12 residues. Written as DNA, the CDR3 is TGTGCCAGCTGTTTCCCCGCCGAAGAGCAGTACTTC. It encodes CASCFPAEEQYF.

This clonotype was recorded at least ten times. The rearrangement uses TRBV12-3 or TRBV12-4 and TRBJ2-7; TRBD1 is a possible D gene (6 bases). The V end lost 5 bases, the J end lost 0 bases, and 11 bases lay between the germline ends. This CDR3 is 14 amino acids long. Here the CDR3 DNA reads TGTGCCAGCAGTCCAGACAGGACCTCCTACGAGCAGTACTTC. Protein product: CASSPDRTSYEQYF.

This clonotype came up many times. The gene calls are TRBV2 and TRBJ1-3; 10 bases fit TRBD1. V was pared by 6 bases and J by 3 bases, with 8 bases of the junction left unmatched. Looked up from germline, CDR1 is SNHLY and CDR2 is FYNNEI. The CDR3 sequence is 16 residues long. The CDR3 here is CASSLTGGTHGNTIYF. DNA for the CDR3: TGTGCCAGCAGCTTGACAGGGGGCACCCATGGAAACACCATATATTTT. The complete variable domain, with remaining parts taken from reference TRBV2 and TRBJ1-3, reads EPEVTQTPSHQVTQMGQEVILRCVPISNHLYFYWYRQILGQKVEFLVSFYNNEISEKSEIFDDQFSVERPDGSNFTLKIRSTKLEDSAMYFCASSLTGGTHGNTIYFGEGSWLTVV.

The genes are TRBV3-1 and TRBJ1-3; TRBD1 matches 7 bases. V lost 2 bases to trimming and J lost 3 bases; unmatched junction nucleotides: 7. Germline V gives CDR1 LGHDT, CDR2 YNNKEL (reference sequence). The CDR3 has 16 amino acids. Here the CDR3 DNA reads TGTGCCAGCAGCCAAATAGGACAGGTGGATGGAAACACCATATATTTT. This codes for CASSQIGQVDGNTIYF.

This clonotype occurred many times. The genes are TRBV27 and TRBJ2-7; TRBD2 aligns across 7 bases. The CDR3 sequence is 14 residues long. The germline V gene encodes CDR1 MNHEY and CDR2 SMNVEV (reference sequence). J lost 1 base, V lost 2 bases, and 2 bases had no gene match. The CDR3 DNA follows: TGTGCCAGCAGTTTAAGCGGGACTTCCTACGAGCAGTACTTC. Amino acids: CASSLSGTSYEQYF.

The genes are TRBV10-3 and TRBJ2-1, with TRBD2 as a possible D gene (5 bases). CDR1 and CDR2 (germline): ENHRY, SYGVKD. V dropped 2 bases and J dropped 4 bases, with 12 bases sitting between them. This CDR3 contains 15 residues. CDR3 loop: CAISEGFTGYNEQFF. The CDR3 coding sequence is TGTGCCATCAGTGAGGGATTTACGGGGTACAATGAGCAGTTCTTC.

This clonotype was seen at least ten times. The chain links TRBV20-1 to TRBJ1-4, with D possibly matching TRBD1 (5 bases). CDR1 is DFQATT and CDR2 is SNEGSKA in the germline V gene (reference sequence). Trimming left V 7 bases short and J 7 bases short, with 16 bases between. The CDR3 sequence is 13 residues long. CDR3 sequence: CSGIETAGEKLFF. CDR3 coding DNA: TGCAGTGGGATCGAGACAGCGGGTGAAAAACTGTTTTTT.

This chain links TRBV15 with TRBJ1-6; D remains unclear. The germline gives CDR1 LNHNV, CDR2 YYDKDF (reference sequence). This CDR3 has 14 residues. Trimming cost V 0 bases and J 11 bases, with 11 bases left between them. CDR3 in DNA: TGTGCCACCAGCAGAGATGGAGGGTCGGCACCCCTCCACTTT. Residues: CATSRDGGSAPLHF.

The table lists this clonotype with many counts. The chain has TRBV19 and TRBJ1-1, with TRBD1 identical over 7 bases. CDR1 is LNHDA, CDR2 SQIVND, per germline (reference sequence). Trimming cost V 5 bases and J 4 bases; bases outside gene matches: 22. The CDR3 is 19 amino acids. CDR3 sequence (DNA): TGTGCCAGTAGTCCAAAATGGACAGGCCCGGGGGCTTGGCGCACTGAAGCTTTCTTT. It yields the protein CASSPKWTGPGAWRTEAFF.

This clonotype was recorded many times. This rearrangement joins TRBV5-1 to TRBJ1-1, with 9 bases fitting TRBD1. CDR1 and CDR2 (germline): SGHRS, YFSETQ. CDR3 size: 19 residues. V trimming: 3 bases; J trimming: 0 bases; junction bases outside the gene matches: 15. Here the CDR3 reads CASSCTRDRALWVNTEAFF. DNA for the CDR3: TGCGCCAGCAGCTGCACCCGGGACAGGGCCCTTTGGGTGAACACTGAAGCTTTCTTT. Using reference TRBV5-1 and TRBJ1-1 for the parts outside the CDR3, the full variable domain is KAGVTQTPRYLIKTRGQQVTLSCSPISGHRSVSWYQQTPGQGLQFLFEYFSETQRNKGNFPGRFSGRQFSNSRSEMNVSTLELGDSALYLCASSCTRDRALWVNTEAFFGQGTRLTVV.

This clonotype appeared a single time. A much larger clonotype is one base distant, so this may be a read error. The J gene is TRBJ1-1, the V gene TRBV6-2 or TRBV6-3; D is perhaps TRBD1 (5 bases). The germline V gene has CDR1 MNHEY and CDR2 SVGEGT. This CDR3 has 14 residues. Trimming removed 7 bases at V and 1 base at J, with 13 bases between. The CDR3 nucleotides are TGTGCCAGCATGCGGTTCGGGGGGAACACTGAAGCTTTCTTT. Amino acids: CASMRFGGNTEAFF.

This clonotype occurred a few times. V is TRBV5-1 and J is TRBJ1-2, with unresolved D. CDR1 is SGHRS and CDR2 is YFSETQ in the germline V gene. V lost 0 bases to trimming and J lost 2 bases, with 11 bases between them. The CDR3 contains 15 residues. The CDR3 DNA is TGCGCCAGCAGCTTGGAGGGCAGTTCCAACTATGGCTACACCTTC. Translation: CASSLEGSSNYGYTF.

This clonotype was observed many times. The rearrangement uses TRBV28 and TRBJ2-7; TRBD2 might be the D (5 bases). Germline V CDR1 and CDR2: MDHEN, SYDVKM. The CDR3 runs 16 residues. V lost 4 bases and J 0 bases, leaving 16 bases between the germline ends. The CDR3 spells CASSSLGSARSYEQYF. The DNA of the CDR3 is TGTGCCAGCAGTTCCCTGGGTAGCGCACGCTCCTACGAGCAGTACTTC.

This chain joins TRBV6-1 and TRBJ2-1; 9 bases match TRBD1. V shed 8 bases and J 1 base; nucleotides not matched to a gene: 3. The germline V gene encodes CDR1 MNHNS and CDR2 SASEGT. The CDR3 consists of 14 residues. CDR3 sequence (DNA): TGTGCCAGCCTACAGGGGGCTTCCTACAATGAGCAGTTCTTC. Protein product: CASLQGASYNEQFF.

This clonotype was counted between two and nine times. The J gene is TRBJ1-1, the V gene TRBV19; D gene ambiguous. Germline CDR1 LNHDA, CDR2 SQIVND (reference sequence). This CDR3 is 13 amino acids long. The germline V and J ends were trimmed by 8 bases and 1 base, with 11 bases remaining between them. The CDR3: CASHRRENTEAFF. The CDR3 DNA follows: TGTGCCAGTCACCGTCGGGAGAACACTGAAGCTTTCTTT.

This clonotype was observed a handful of times. The V call is TRBV7-8, the J call TRBJ1-2; D is unclear. The V and J ends lost 1 base and 1 base respectively, with 19 bases between them. The CDR3 spans 18 residues. The germline gives CDR1 SGHVS, CDR2 FQNEAQ. The CDR3 DNA follows: TGTGCCAGCAGCTTAGATGCTGCCCGGCAGCAGAATAACTATGGCTACACCTTC. Protein product: CASSLDAARQQNNYGYTF.